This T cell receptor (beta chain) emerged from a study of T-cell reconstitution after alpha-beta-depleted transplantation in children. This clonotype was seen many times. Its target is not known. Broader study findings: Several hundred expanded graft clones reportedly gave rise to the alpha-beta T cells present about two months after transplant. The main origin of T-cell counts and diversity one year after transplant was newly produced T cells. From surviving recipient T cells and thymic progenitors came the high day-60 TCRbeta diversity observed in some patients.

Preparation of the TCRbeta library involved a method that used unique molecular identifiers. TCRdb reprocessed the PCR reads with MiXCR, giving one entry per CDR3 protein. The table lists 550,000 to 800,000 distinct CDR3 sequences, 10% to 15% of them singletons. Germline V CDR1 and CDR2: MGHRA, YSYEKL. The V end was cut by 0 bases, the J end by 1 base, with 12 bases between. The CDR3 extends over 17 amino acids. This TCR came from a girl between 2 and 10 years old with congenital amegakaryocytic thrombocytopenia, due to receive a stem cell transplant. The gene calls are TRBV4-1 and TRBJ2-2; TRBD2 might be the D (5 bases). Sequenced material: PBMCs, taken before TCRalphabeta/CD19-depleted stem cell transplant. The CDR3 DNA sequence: TGCGCCAGCAGCCAAGAGGCGGGCTTCTGGAACACCGGGGAGCTGTTTTTT. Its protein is CASSQEAGFWNTGELFF.